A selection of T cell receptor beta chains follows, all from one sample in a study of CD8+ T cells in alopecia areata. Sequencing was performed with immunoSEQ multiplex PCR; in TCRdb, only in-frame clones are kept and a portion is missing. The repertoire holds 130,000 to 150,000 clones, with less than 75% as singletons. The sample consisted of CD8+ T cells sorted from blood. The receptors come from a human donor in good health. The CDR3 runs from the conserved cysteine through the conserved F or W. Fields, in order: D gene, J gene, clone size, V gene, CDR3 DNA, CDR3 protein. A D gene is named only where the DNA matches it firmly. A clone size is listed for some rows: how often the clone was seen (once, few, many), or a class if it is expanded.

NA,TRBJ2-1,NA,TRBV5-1,TGCGCCAGCAGCTTGTACACCCTCTACAATGAGCAGTTCTTC,CASSLYTLYNEQFF
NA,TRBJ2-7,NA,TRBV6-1,TGTGCCAGCAGGGACGGATCATACGAGCAGTACTTC,CASRDGSYEQYF
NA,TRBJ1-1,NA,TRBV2,TGTGCCGCCCGTGGCAGGGCCGGGACTGAAGCTTTCTTT,CAARGRAGTEAFF
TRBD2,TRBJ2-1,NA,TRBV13,TGTGCCAGCAGCTTAGGGGGCGGGAGCCCTGGGTTCTTC,CASSLGGGSPGFF
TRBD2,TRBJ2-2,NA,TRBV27,TGTGCCAGCAGTCTAGCGGGAGGGCTCGAGACCGGGGAGCTGTTTTTT,CASSLAGGLETGELFF
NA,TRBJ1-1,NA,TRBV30,TGTGCCTGGAGTTTACCGGACAGCTTGAACACTGAAGCTTTCTTT,CAWSLPDSLNTEAFF
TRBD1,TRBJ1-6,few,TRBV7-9,TGTGCCAGCAGCCGGACAGGAAATAATTCACCCCTCCACTTT,CASSRTGNNSPLHF
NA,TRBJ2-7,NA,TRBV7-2,TGTGCCAGCAGCCCATTCACGGGCCGTTACGAGCAGTACTTC,CASSPFTGRYEQYF
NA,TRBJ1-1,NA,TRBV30,TGTGCCTGGAGTCCTCCCCCCGAGACTGGGAACACTGAAGCTTTCTTT,CAWSPPPETGNTEAFF
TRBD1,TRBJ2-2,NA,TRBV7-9,TGTGCCAGCAGCGCACCTCGGGACAGGGCTCACACCGGGGAGCTGTTTTTT,CASSAPRDRAHTGELFF
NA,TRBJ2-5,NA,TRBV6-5,TGTGCCTTGGGTGAAGAGACCCAGTACTTC,CALGEETQYF
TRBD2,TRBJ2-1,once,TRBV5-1,TGCGCCAGCAGCTTTGCGGGGGACAATGAGCAGTTCTTC,CASSFAGDNEQFF
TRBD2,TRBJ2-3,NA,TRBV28,TGTGCCAGCAGTCTGGGACTAGCGGACTACACAGATACGCAGTATTTT,CASSLGLADYTDTQYF
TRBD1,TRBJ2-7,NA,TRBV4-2,TGTGCCAGCAGCCAAGAGGGACAGGTGACCTACGAGCAGTACTTC,CASSQEGQVTYEQYF
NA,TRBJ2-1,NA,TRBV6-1,TGTGCCAGCAGTGAACCAAGGGATCGAAATGAGCAGTTCTTC,CASSEPRDRNEQFF
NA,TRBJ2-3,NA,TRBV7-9,TGTGCCAGCAGCTTAGGTCCTAGCACAGATACGCAGTATTTT,CASSLGPSTDTQYF
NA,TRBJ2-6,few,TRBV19,TGTGCCAGTATGGGGTCTGGGGCCAACGTCCTGACTTTC,CASMGSGANVLTF
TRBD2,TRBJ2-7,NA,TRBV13,TGTGCCAGCAGCGCTAGCGGGAGGGGCGTCTACGAGCAGTACTTC,CASSASGRGVYEQYF
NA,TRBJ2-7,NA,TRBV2,TGTGCCAGCAGTGAGAAGTGGGTCGAGCAGTACTTC,CASSEKWVEQYF
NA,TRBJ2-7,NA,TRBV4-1,TGCGCCAGCAGCCCAGATCGGGACGGCTCCTACGAGCAGTACTTC,CASSPDRDGSYEQYF
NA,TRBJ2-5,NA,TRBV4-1,TGCGCCAGCAGCCCAGGGGTGTTCAGGACCCAGTACTTC,CASSPGVFRTQYF
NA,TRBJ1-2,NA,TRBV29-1,TGCAGCGTTTACGCGGGGGCATCCTATGGCTACACCTTC,CSVYAGASYGYTF
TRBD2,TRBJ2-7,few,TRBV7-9,TGTGCCAGCAGCTCCTCTACGGGACTAGCGGGACTCGAGCAGTACTTC,CASSSSTGLAGLEQYF
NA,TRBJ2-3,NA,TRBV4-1,TGCGCCAGCAGCCCACCGGTAGGCACAGATACGCAGTATTTT,CASSPPVGTDTQYF
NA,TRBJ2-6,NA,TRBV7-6,TGTGCCAGCAGCGAAAGGAGGGGGGCCGGGGCCAACGTCCTGACTTTC,CASSERRGAGANVLTF
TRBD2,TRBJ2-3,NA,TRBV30,TGTGCCTGGGGGCCGGGACTAGCGGGGGGCACAGATACGCAGTATTTT,CAWGPGLAGGTDTQYF
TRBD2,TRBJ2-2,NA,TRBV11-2,TGTGCCAGCCCCCGGAGGACTAGCGGGATCACCGGGGAGCTGTTTTTT,CASPRRTSGITGELFF
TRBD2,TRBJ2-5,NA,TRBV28,TGTGCCAGCAGCCTTAGCGGGAGCGGGGAGACCCAGTACTTC,CASSLSGSGETQYF
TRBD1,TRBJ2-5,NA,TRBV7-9,TGTGCCAGCAGCTCAATTGACAGGGACCAAGAGACCCAGTACTTC,CASSSIDRDQETQYF
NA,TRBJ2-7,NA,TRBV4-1,TGCGCCAGCACCCTAAAGTGGGACAAAGATTACGAGCAGTACTTC,CASTLKWDKDYEQYF
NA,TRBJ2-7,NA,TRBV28,TGTGCCAGCAGCCATGTCTACGAGCAGTACTTC,CASSHVYEQYF